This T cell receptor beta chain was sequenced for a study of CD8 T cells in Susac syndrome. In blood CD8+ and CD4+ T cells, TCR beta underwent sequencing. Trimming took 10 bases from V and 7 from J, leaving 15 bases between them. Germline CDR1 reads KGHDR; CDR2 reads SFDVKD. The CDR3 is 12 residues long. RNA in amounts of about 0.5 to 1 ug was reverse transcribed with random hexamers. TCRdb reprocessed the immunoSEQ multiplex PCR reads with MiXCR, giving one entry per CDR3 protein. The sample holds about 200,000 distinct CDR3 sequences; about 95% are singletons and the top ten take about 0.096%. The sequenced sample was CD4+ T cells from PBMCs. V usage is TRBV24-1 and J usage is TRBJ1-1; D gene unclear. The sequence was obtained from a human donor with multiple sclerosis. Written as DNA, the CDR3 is TGTGCCACTAACCCCGGAGCAGATGAAGCTTTCTTT. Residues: CATNPGADEAFF.